The 19 T cell receptor beta chains reported below all come from one sample, sequenced in a study of shared clonotypes between healthy human individuals. Assay: immunoSEQ multiplex PCR; the TCRdb copy retains only in-frame clones and omits some. The sample lists some 700,000 clones, around 90% occurring once. Sequenced material: memory CD8+ T cells from PBMCs. The subset is: CD45RO+ cells pooled with CCR7-negative TemRA cells. These receptors originate from a man younger than 35 in good health. Some clones in this sample may be carry-over from other donors' samples.

This clone was seen only once. The chain has TRBV7-9 and TRBJ2-1; TRBD2 matches at 8 bases. The CDR3 length is 15 residues. From germline, CDR1 is SEHNR and CDR2 FQNEAQ (reference sequence). The V segment lost 2 bases and the J segment 4 bases; nucleotides outside the gene matches: 4. The CDR3 here is CASSLSGSWYNEQFF. CDR3 bases: TGTGCCAGCAGCTTAAGCGGGAGTTGGTACAATGAGCAGTTCTTC.

This clone was picked up one time. The genes are TRBV4-2 and TRBJ2-7, with D perhaps matching TRBD2 (6 bases). The CDR3 sequence is 18 residues long. Germline assignment: CDR1 LGHNA and CDR2 YNFKEQ. The V gene lost 2 bases and the J gene lost 0 bases, with 20 bases spanning the gap. Here the CDR3 DNA reads TGTGCCAGCAGCCAACCGAAGGTGGCGGGATACCTCTCCTACGAGCAGTACTTC. Its protein is CASSQPKVAGYLSYEQYF.

The V call is TRBV4-1, the J call TRBJ1-1, with D possibly being TRBD1 (5 bases). V dropped 4 bases and J dropped 3 bases, with 12 bases sitting between them. CDR1 and CDR2 (germline): MGHRA, YSYEKL. The CDR3 is made up of 14 amino acids. CDR3 amino acids: CASSRGAWDTEAFF. For the CDR3, the DNA is TGCGCCAGCAGCCGAGGGGCCTGGGACACTGAAGCTTTCTTT.

This chain connects TRBV4-1 to TRBJ1-1; 7 nucleotides match TRBD1. In germline, CDR1 is MGHRA, CDR2 YSYEKL. This CDR3 spans 13 amino acids. V shed 1 base, J shed 7 bases, and the junction held 3 bases outside the gene matches. In DNA, the CDR3 is TGCGCCAGCAGCCAAGGGAACAGGGGTGAAGCTTTCTTT. This translates into CASSQGNRGEAFF.

V is TRBV28 and J is TRBJ2-7, with D perhaps TRBD1 (6 bases). Germline V gives CDR1 MDHEN, CDR2 SYDVKM. CDR3 length equals 16 residues. Trimming removed 5 bases at V and 0 bases at J, with 17 bases between. The CDR3 reads CASSPETGITSYEQYF. The DNA for the CDR3 is TGTGCCAGCAGTCCTGAGACAGGCATAACCTCCTACGAGCAGTACTTC.

The genes are TRBV7-2 and TRBJ2-5; 9 bases agree with TRBD2. Per germline, CDR1 SGHTA and CDR2 FQGNSA. The trim removed 6 bases at V and 5 bases at J, leaving 10 bases unmatched. There are 15 residues in the CDR3. In DNA, the CDR3 is TGTGCCAGCAGGCCCGGCGGGGGGGGCGGCGAGACCCAGTACTTC. Amino acids: CASRPGGGGGETQYF.

The J gene is TRBJ1-3, the V gene TRBV5-1; D not certain. The germline CDR1 and CDR2 sequences are SGHRS and YFSETQ. Trimming left V 4 bases short and J 0 bases short, with 11 bases between. The CDR3 totals 15 residues. CDR3 nucleotides: TGCGCCAGCAGCCCCTGGACTAGCTCTGGAAACACCATATATTTT. It translates to CASSPWTSSGNTIYF.

The V call is TRBV27, the J call TRBJ2-3, with D tentatively TRBD1 or TRBD2 (5 bases each). The CDR3 contains 13 residues. The V gene lost 6 bases and the J gene lost 8 bases, with 15 bases spanning the gap. The germline V gene has CDR1 MNHEY and CDR2 SMNVEV (reference sequence). This chain's CDR3 is CASSGFRGRTQYF. Here the CDR3 DNA reads TGTGCCAGCAGCGGTTTCCGGGGCCGTACGCAGTATTTT.

This clone is a singleton in its sample. The rearrangement links TRBV28 to TRBJ2-1, with TRBD1 as a possible D gene (6 bases). The germline CDR1 and CDR2 sequences are MDHEN and SYDVKM. The V and J ends lost 6 bases and 4 bases respectively, with 13 bases between them. The CDR3 length is 14 residues. The CDR3 DNA is TGTGCCAGCAGCTTTGTGGGGGCGTACAATGAGCAGTTCTTC. This sequence encodes CASSFVGAYNEQFF.

The chain joins TRBV5-8 to TRBJ2-7, with 9 bases aligning to TRBD2. The CDR3 has 14 residues. With 2 bases clipped from V and 1 base from J, the junction kept 1 base outside the gene matches. Germline V CDR1 and CDR2: SGHTS, YDEGEE. For the CDR3, the DNA is TGTGCCAGCAGCTTTCTAGCGGGATCCTACGAGCAGTACTTC. Its translation is CASSFLAGSYEQYF.

The V gene is TRBV11-2, the J gene TRBJ1-2, with D possibly TRBD1 on 5 matching bases. Trimming left V 1 base short and J 4 bases short, with 13 bases between. Germline V gene lookup returns CDR1 SGHAT and CDR2 FQNNGV. The CDR3 has 15 residues. This CDR3 reads CASSLGVGPGYGYTF. The CDR3, as DNA: TGTGCCAGCAGCTTAGGAGTGGGACCCGGCTATGGCTACACCTTC.

The rearrangement joins TRBV7-9 to TRBJ2-1; 8 bases agree with TRBD1. The V gene's germline CDR1 is SEHNR and CDR2 FQNEAQ (reference sequence). The V gene end was trimmed by 1 base and the J gene end by 7 bases; junction bases not matched to a gene: 0. This CDR3 region has 13 residues. The CDR3 protein is CASSLGTGNEQFF. The CDR3 nucleotides are TGTGCCAGCAGCTTAGGGACAGGGAATGAGCAGTTCTTC. Together with reference TRBV7-9 and TRBJ2-1, the CDR3 gives the full variable domain: DTGVSQNPRHKITKRGQNVTFRCDPISEHNRLYWYRQTLGQGPEFLTYFQNEAQLEKSRLLSDRFSAERPKGSFSTLEIQRTEQGDSAMYLCASSLGTGNEQFFGPGTRLTVL.

The chain links TRBV7-9 to TRBJ2-3; 7 bases match TRBD2. In germline, CDR1 is SEHNR, CDR2 FQNEAQ (reference sequence). The length of the CDR3 is 18 residues. J was trimmed by 2 bases and V by 5 bases; bases with no gene match: 16. The CDR3 sequence is CASSPDALLLASTDTQYF. CDR3 nucleotide sequence: TGTGCCAGCAGCCCCGACGCCCTTCTACTAGCGTCCACAGATACGCAGTATTTT.

About this clone: The sample has other DNA sequences that encode this CDR3 too. The J gene is TRBJ2-7, the V gene TRBV6-1, with 10 nucleotides matching TRBD2. The CDR3 has 15 residues. CDR1 is MNHNS, CDR2 SASEGT, per germline. J lost 2 bases, V lost 1 base, and 2 bases had no gene match. The CDR3 reads CASSEGLAGTYEQYF. The CDR3 nucleotides are TGTGCCAGCAGTGAAGGACTAGCGGGTACCTACGAGCAGTACTTC.

This clone was seen once. This CDR3 is CASSVGRTPGHEQYF. The CDR3 nucleotides are TGTGCCAGCAGCGTCGGCCGGACTCCAGGCCACGAGCAGTACTTC. The chain links TRBV9 to TRBJ2-7; the D gene is possibly TRBD2 (5 bases). This CDR3 is 15 amino acids long. Germline V gives CDR1 SGDLS, CDR2 YYNGEE. The ends were cut back, 2 bases at V and 5 bases at J, with 17 bases in the middle.

This rearrangement joins TRBV6-1 to TRBJ2-7; 13 bases line up with TRBD2. Germline CDR1 MNHNS, CDR2 SASEGT. This CDR3 is 15 amino acids long. V dropped 6 bases and J dropped 2; count of bases not matched to a gene: 4. CDR3: CASRRGLAGPYEQYF. The CDR3 DNA follows: TGTGCCAGCAGAAGGGGACTAGCGGGACCCTACGAGCAGTACTTC.

This sequence joins TRBV7-2 and TRBJ2-7; 9 positions match TRBD1. Germline V gives CDR1 SGHTA, CDR2 FQGNSA. The CDR3 length is 15 residues. J lost 6 bases, V lost 0 bases, and 6 bases had no gene match. The chain's CDR3 is CASSLALGTGTEQYF. The CDR3 DNA follows: TGTGCCAGCAGCTTAGCGCTGGGGACAGGGACCGAGCAGTACTTC.

The chain employs TRBV11-2 and TRBJ2-1; TRBD1 agrees at 7 bases. This CDR3 is 16 amino acids long. The trim removed 3 bases at V and 8 bases at J, leaving 13 bases unmatched. Germline CDR1 reads SGHAT; CDR2 reads FQNNGV. The CDR3 sequence: CASSLGRDSEWHEQFF. The DNA of the CDR3 is TGTGCCAGCAGCTTGGGCCGGGACAGCGAGTGGCATGAGCAGTTCTTC.

The chain uses TRBV18 and TRBJ2-3; D call uncertain. CDR3 length: 16 residues. The germline V gene encodes CDR1 KGHSH and CDR2 LQKENI. V was pared by 0 bases and J by 2 bases, with 12 bases between. The CDR3 sequence is CASSPPGSRPTDTQYF. The CDR3, as DNA: TGTGCCAGCTCACCACCAGGCAGCAGGCCCACAGATACGCAGTATTTT. Supplemented by reference TRBV18 and TRBJ2-3, the full variable domain reads NAGVMQNPRHLVRRRGQEARLRCSPMKGHSHVYWYRQLPEEGLKFMVYLQKENIIDESGMPKERFSAEFPKEGPSILRIQQVVRGDSAAYFCASSPPGSRPTDTQYFGPGTRLTVL.